The sequence of this TCR beta chain was determined in a study of OX40 agonist ivuxolimab in advanced cancers. Study details: Intravenous ivuxolimab was administered to patients every 2 weeks at 0.01 to 10 mg/kg.

TCRdb's table, derived via immunoSEQ multiplex PCR, lists solely in-frame clones and lacks some. The sample yields 20,000 or so clones, 82% seen once. Study-level findings and limits: Among the lowest peripheral clonal expansion occurred in 0.1-3.0 mg/kg partial responders. In the 0.1 to 3.0 mg/kg range, CD4+ and CD8+ blood T cells had expanded clonally by week 6.

Comment on this clone: The target antigen is unknown.

Individuals having autoimmune disease history or systemic immunosuppression were not enrolled. V lost 4 bases, J lost 1 base, and 7 bases lay in between. This CDR3 has 13 amino acids. Germline values: CDR1 LNHDA, CDR2 SQIVND (reference sequence). The specimen was CD4+ or CD8+ T cells sorted from blood, collected in a trial of the OX40 agonist ivuxolimab. This TCR derives from an adult with an advanced solid tumor such as melanoma, head and neck, liver or kidney cancer. The chain combines TRBV19 with TRBJ2-5; no clear D. CDR3 loop: CASSRASQETQYF. DNA of the CDR3: TGTGCCAGTAGTAGAGCGTCCCAAGAGACCCAGTACTTC.